The 27 T cell receptor beta chains given below trace back to one sample, sequenced in a study of cytomegalovirus exposure and HLA in healthy donors. With 60 Vbeta and 13 Jbeta primers, the PCR was carried out. Assay: immunoSEQ multiplex PCR; the TCRdb copy retains only in-frame clones and omits some. This table holds some 140,000 clones, about 66% found once. The sample comprised PBMCs. These receptor sequences come from a human donor in good health.

This clone was observed a few times. CDR3 DNA: TGTGCCAGCAGCCTTTCCGGGACAGGGAAAGTCGAAGCTTTCTTT. Its translation is CASSLSGTGKVEAFF. V is TRBV9 and J is TRBJ1-1; TRBD1 agrees at 9 bases. This CDR3 is 15 amino acids long. Germline V gene data show CDR1 as SGDLS and CDR2 as YYNGEE. Trimming removed 4 bases from V and 8 bases from J; junction bases left unmatched: 12.

The chain employs TRBV28 and TRBJ2-7; 8 bases align to TRBD2. This CDR3 has 14 residues. Looked up from germline, CDR1 is MDHEN and CDR2 is SYDVKM. The V segment lost 10 bases and the J segment 2 bases; nucleotides outside the gene matches: 10. CDR3 nucleotides: TGTGCCACCATCGAGCACGGGAGGGCCTACGAGCAGTACTTC. This translates into CATIEHGRAYEQYF.

This chain joins TRBV2 and TRBJ1-5; 8 bases match TRBD1. CDR1 is SNHLY and CDR2 is FYNNEI in the germline V gene. CDR3 length: 15 residues. After removal of 3 bases from V and 4 bases from J, the junction contained 5 bases not matched to a gene. The chain's CDR3 is CASSDRTGNNQPQHF. The CDR3 coding sequence is TGTGCCAGCAGTGATCGGACAGGGAATAATCAGCCCCAGCATTTT.

The chain couples TRBV4-3 to TRBJ2-5, with 13 bases lining up with TRBD2. The J call is uncertain, as TRBJ2-7 better fits the DNA end. Germline CDR1 reads LGHNA; CDR2 reads YSLEER. The CDR3 extends over 18 amino acids. CDR3 bases: TGCGCCAGCAGCCAGAGTACTAGCGGGAGGGCCGAGTTGTACGAGCAGTACTTC. Amino acid sequence: CASSQSTSGRAELYEQYF.

In this sample, this clone turned up a few times. Written as DNA, the CDR3 is TGTGCCAGCAGTGAGGGCTCTGAAGCTTTCTTT. Translated: CASSEGSEAFF. This chain links TRBV2 with TRBJ1-1; D uncertain. The CDR3 covers 11 residues. Germline loops: CDR1 SNHLY, CDR2 FYNNEI. The V end lost 3 bases, the J end lost 6 bases, and 5 bases lay between the germline ends.

The chain uses TRBV6-6 and TRBJ2-5; 7 positions agree with TRBD1. The CDR3 spans 13 residues. Germline trimming cut 0 bases from V and 11 bases from J; bases unmatched to any gene: 6. Germline V gene lookup returns CDR1 MNHNY and CDR2 SVGAGI (reference sequence). DNA of the CDR3: TGTGCCAGCAGTTACTCTCCCGACAGGGATCAGTACTTC. It translates to CASSYSPDRDQYF.

The chain recombines TRBV2 with TRBJ2-2; TRBD1 matches 10 bases. This CDR3 has 16 amino acids. Trimming removed 4 bases from V and 8 bases from J; junction bases left unmatched: 10. Germline V gene sequence: CDR1 SNHLY, CDR2 FYNNEI. CDR3 sequence reads: CASSAETGGIWGELFF. For the CDR3, the DNA is TGTGCCAGCAGTGCGGAGACAGGGGGCATTTGGGGGGAGCTGTTTTTT.

This rearrangement joins TRBV6-6 to TRBJ2-7; D might be TRBD2 (6 bases). Trimming cost V 7 bases and J 2 bases, with 21 bases left between them. The CDR3 is 16 amino acids. Per germline, CDR1 MNHNY and CDR2 SVGAGI (reference sequence). CDR3 amino acids: CASTPRSSGSTYEQYF. CDR3 coding DNA: TGTGCCAGCACCCCCCGTAGTAGCGGAAGTACCTACGAGCAGTACTTC.

The gene calls are TRBV19 and TRBJ2-7; D gene ambiguous. The CDR3 is 14 amino acids. The V gene's germline CDR1 is LNHDA and CDR2 SQIVND (reference sequence). The V gene lost 1 base and the J gene lost 2 bases, with 9 bases spanning the gap. The CDR3 here is CASSIAVGPYEQYF. The CDR3 DNA follows: TGTGCCAGTAGTATAGCCGTGGGCCCCTACGAGCAGTACTTC.

The chain has TRBV6-5 and TRBJ2-6; D is uncertain. The CDR3 has 15 residues. Germline assignment: CDR1 MNHEY and CDR2 SVGAGI. The V and J ends lost 7 bases and 1 base respectively, with 11 bases between them. DNA for the CDR3: TGTGCCAGCAATCCCACCCGGTCTGGGGCCAACGTCCTGACTTTC. Translation gives CASNPTRSGANVLTF.

Comments on this clone: One junction end disagrees with the germline gene, perhaps due to a read error. Other DNA sequences in this specimen translate into the identical CDR3. This chain uses TRBV6-5 with TRBJ1-3; D unclear. CDR3 size: 15 residues. Germline V CDR1 and CDR2: MNHEY, SVGAGI. CDR3 protein: CASSPQSLTGNTIYF. The CDR3 DNA follows: TGCGCCAGCAGCCCACAGTCGCTCACTGGAAACACCATATATTTT.

The chain has TRBV25-1 and TRBJ1-2, with TRBD1 matching 7 bases. Germline V gives CDR1 MGHDK, CDR2 SYGVNS. The CDR3 loop spans 16 amino acids. V lost 8 bases to trimming and J lost 5 bases; unmatched junction nucleotides: 17. The CDR3 reads CASPKGAGGGGYGYTF. CDR3 nucleotides: TGTGCCAGCCCCAAAGGGGCAGGGGGTGGAGGTTATGGCTACACCTTC.

This clone was found a few times. The rearrangement uses TRBV2 and TRBJ2-5; possible D gene TRBD1, 5 bases. The CDR3 is made up of 13 amino acids. Germline lookup yields CDR1 SNHLY and CDR2 FYNNEI. Trimming pared 4 bases from V and 4 bases from J, leaving 10 bases between. CDR3 coding DNA: TGTGCCAGCAGTGGGGGCCGAGCAGAGACCCAGTACTTC. Amino acids: CASSGGRAETQYF.

The chain has TRBV7-2 and TRBJ2-7; TRBD2 matches 8 bases. Trimming at V came to 3 bases and at J to 0 bases, leaving 4 bases not matched to a gene. Germline V lookup: CDR1 SGHTA, CDR2 FQGNSA. The CDR3 totals 15 residues. CDR3 sequence reads: CASSFGTRSSYEQYF. The CDR3 DNA sequence: TGTGCCAGCAGCTTTGGGACTAGGAGCTCCTACGAGCAGTACTTC.

This chain joins TRBV7-9 and TRBJ2-7; 8 nucleotides match TRBD2. Per the germline V gene, CDR1 is SEHNR and CDR2 is FQNEAQ (reference sequence). The CDR3 sequence is 15 residues long. The junction had 2 bases not matched to a gene; V was cut back by 1 base and J by 0 bases. The CDR3 reads CASSLGGGLSYEQYF. The DNA of the CDR3 is TGTGCCAGCAGCTTAGGCGGGGGGCTCTCCTACGAGCAGTACTTC. The full variable domain, completed using reference TRBV7-9 and TRBJ2-7, is DTGVSQNPRHKITKRGQNVTFRCDPISEHNRLYWYRQTLGQGPEFLTYFQNEAQLEKSRLLSDRFSAERPKGSFSTLEIQRTEQGDSAMYLCASSLGGGLSYEQYFGPGTRLTVT.

The chain employs TRBV19 and TRBJ2-1; 9 bases fit TRBD2. With V trimmed by 1 base and J by 6 bases, 10 bases remained unmatched. CDR3 length: 17 amino acids. In germline, CDR1 is LNHDA, CDR2 SQIVND (reference sequence). The CDR3 nucleotides are TGTGCCAGTAGTATAGCCCCCCGTTTGCGGGAGGGCAATGAGCAGTTCTTC. The encoded protein is CASSIAPRLREGNEQFF. Full variable domain (rest looked up from reference TRBV19 and TRBJ2-1): DGGITQSPKYLFRKEGQNVTLSCEQNLNHDAMYWYRQDPGQGLRLIYYSQIVNDFQKGDIAEGYSVSREKKESFPLTVTSAQKNPTAFYLCASSIAPRLREGNEQFFGPGTRLTVL.

The rearrangement uses TRBV19 and TRBJ2-2; tentative D call: TRBD1 (5 bases). CDR1 is LNHDA and CDR2 is SQIVND in the germline V gene (reference sequence). The V gene lost 1 base and the J gene lost 4 bases, with 7 bases spanning the gap. This CDR3 is built from 14 residues. The CDR3 DNA reads as TGTGCCAGTAGTATAGTTCAGGGCACCGGGGAGCTGTTTTTT. As protein: CASSIVQGTGELFF.

The J gene is TRBJ2-7, the V gene TRBV4-1, with 9 nucleotides matching TRBD1. Germline lookup yields CDR1 MGHRA and CDR2 YSYEKL. The CDR3 has 17 residues. With 1 base clipped from V and 3 bases from J, the junction kept 10 bases outside the gene matches. Here the CDR3 reads CASSQAPSGQGLYEQYF. CDR3 coding DNA: TGCGCCAGCAGCCAAGCCCCGTCGGGACAGGGTCTCTACGAGCAGTACTTC.

V is TRBV2 and J is TRBJ2-5; 10 nucleotides match TRBD1. Gene TRBJ2-7 matches the end of the DNA better, so the J call may be wrong. This CDR3 has 16 residues. In germline, CDR1 is SNHLY, CDR2 FYNNEI. CDR3 DNA: TGTGCCAGCATTACCTCGACAGGGGGCCGCTCCTACGAGCAGTACTTC. Protein: CASITSTGGRSYEQYF.

This clone was found a few times. J is TRBJ2-7 and V is TRBV29-1; 11 bases line up with TRBD2. The CDR3 length is 14 residues. J was trimmed by 2 bases and V by 5 bases; bases with no gene match: 5. In germline, CDR1 is SQVTM, CDR2 ANQGSEA. The CDR3 spells CSVLLAGDTYEQYF. The CDR3 DNA reads as TGCAGCGTTTTACTAGCGGGAGACACCTACGAGCAGTACTTC.

In this sample, this clone turned up a few times. This sequence joins TRBV4-3 and TRBJ2-7, with 7 bases lining up with TRBD2. V dropped 2 bases and J dropped 1; count of bases not matched to a gene: 5. The germline V gene has CDR1 LGHNA and CDR2 YSLEER. The CDR3 covers 15 residues. The CDR3 here is CASSQNVGRSYEQYF. The CDR3 DNA is TGCGCCAGCAGCCAAAATGTCGGGAGGTCCTACGAGCAGTACTTC.

The chain uses TRBV19 and TRBJ2-1, with 13 bases lining up with TRBD2. Germline lookup yields CDR1 LNHDA and CDR2 SQIVND (reference sequence). The CDR3 sequence is 17 residues long. V shed 1 base and J 2 bases; nucleotides not matched to a gene: 2. The CDR3 loop reads CASSIGLAGGPYNEQFF. For the CDR3, the DNA is TGTGCCAGTAGTATAGGACTAGCGGGAGGACCCTACAATGAGCAGTTCTTC.

The chain has TRBV11-3 and TRBJ2-7; D is unresolved. Looked up from germline, CDR1 is SGHNT and CDR2 is YENEEA. This CDR3 comprises 15 residues. V lost 0 bases and J lost 5, with 14 bases in between. CDR3 residues: CASSLEIVRSNEQYF. For the CDR3, the DNA is TGTGCCAGCAGCTTAGAGATCGTTAGATCTAACGAGCAGTACTTC.

There are a few counts of this clone. The CDR3 region has the DNA TGCGCCAGCAGCTTGGGGGACAGCCAGGAAGAGACCCAGTACTTC. The encoded protein is CASSLGDSQEETQYF. The V and J genes are TRBV5-1 and TRBJ2-5, with 7 bases lining up with TRBD1. This CDR3 has 15 amino acids. After removal of 0 bases from V and 3 bases from J, the junction contained 5 bases not matched to a gene. CDR1 is SGHRS and CDR2 is YFSETQ in the germline V gene. Full variable domain (remainder filled in from reference TRBV5-1 and TRBJ2-5): KAGVTQTPRYLIKTRGQQVTLSCSPISGHRSVSWYQQTPGQGLQFLFEYFSETQRNKGNFPGRFSGRQFSNSRSEMNVSTLELGDSALYLCASSLGDSQEETQYFGPGTRLLVL.

The chain links TRBV13 to TRBJ2-7; 11 nucleotides agree with TRBD2. CDR1 and CDR2 from the germline V gene are PRHDT and FYEKMQ (reference sequence). The V gene end was trimmed by 5 bases and the J gene end by 1 base; junction bases not matched to a gene: 1. This CDR3 is built from 14 residues. For the CDR3, the DNA is TGTGCCAGCAGCCCTAGCGGGAGGTCCTACGAGCAGTACTTC. It encodes CASSPSGRSYEQYF. The full variable domain, its missing parts supplied by reference TRBV13 and TRBJ2-7, is AAGVIQSPRHLIKEKRETATLKCYPIPRHDTVYWYQQGPGQDPQFLISFYEKMQSDKGSIPDRFSAQQFSDYHSELNMSSLELGDSALYFCASSPSGRSYEQYFGPGTRLTVT.

The chain combines TRBV2 with TRBJ2-6; tentative D call: TRBD1 (6 bases). V lost 10 bases, J lost 2 bases, and 18 bases lay in between. CDR1 and CDR2 (germline): SNHLY, FYNNEI. The CDR3 contains 16 residues. The CDR3 here is CATRPGASPGANVLTF. CDR3 coding DNA: TGTGCCACCCGCCCAGGGGCTTCCCCTGGGGCCAACGTCCTGACTTTC.

This clone was recorded only once. The sample carries other DNA sequences with the same CDR3. This chain connects TRBV5-1 to TRBJ2-7; TRBD1 matches 9 bases. The CDR3 extends over 14 amino acids. Per germline, CDR1 SGHRS and CDR2 YFSETQ. Germline trimming cut 4 bases from V and 3 bases from J; bases unmatched to any gene: 5. The CDR3 protein is CASSPPGQGYEQYF. CDR3 coding DNA: TGCGCCAGCAGCCCTCCGGGACAGGGCTACGAGCAGTACTTC.